This T cell receptor beta chain derives from a study of cytomegalovirus exposure and HLA in healthy donors. General study results and limits: Apparent HLA restriction characterized most CMV-associated TCR beta chains in a later analysis. Indistinguishable V segments, including TRBV6-2 and TRBV6-3, were excluded.

The CDR3 runs to 13 residues. Trimming took off 5 bases at V and 6 bases at J, with 13 bases between the two ends. Germline CDR1 and CDR2: SEHNR and FQNEAQ (reference sequence). This clone was seen a single time. Its antigen is not known. PCR used 60 Vbeta primers and 13 Jbeta primers. Assay: immunoSEQ multiplex PCR; the TCRdb copy retains only in-frame clones and omits some. The sample lists approximately 110,000 clones, under 70% occurring once. The TCR sequence derives from a man aged 18 to 29 in good health and CMV-seropositive. Sequenced: PBMCs. The chain uses TRBV7-9 and TRBJ1-2; D gene unclear. CDR3 sequence (DNA): TGTGCCAGCAGCCCCTATGTAGTCCATGGCTACACCTTC. Amino acid sequence: CASSPYVVHGYTF.